A selection of T cell receptor beta chains follows, all from one sample in a study of Ad26.COV2.S vaccination and SARS-CoV-2 variants. The table came from immunoSEQ multiplex PCR; TCRdb's copy has only in-frame clones and leaves some out. The sample has some 370,000 clones, around four fifths seen once; the top ten hold approximately 7.8%. This specimen consisted of peripheral blood, obtained in a trial of Ad26.COV2.S vaccine versus placebo. The receptors were gathered from a person aged 18-60 years who received the Ad26.COV2.S COVID-19 vaccine or a placebo. Each CDR3 is given with its conserved first and last residue. A D gene is named only where the DNA matches it firmly. Some rows mark clone size as missing; the rest say once, few, many or name a class of expanded clone.

d_call	j_call	v_call	clone_size	cdr3_nt	cdr3_aa
TRBD1	TRBJ1-3	TRBV11-2	-	TGTGCCAGCAGCCCTATTAGGAGGAGGGACAGGCCCTCTGGAAACACCATATATTTT	CASSPIRRRDRPSGNTIYF
-	TRBJ2-1	TRBV5-4	-	TGTGCCAGCAGCTTTAGACTCGGTGAGCAGTTCTTC	CASSFRLGEQFF
TRBD2	TRBJ2-2	TRBV6-6	-	TGTGCCAGCAGCCTAACTAGCGAGGAGCTGTTTTTT	CASSLTSEELFF
TRBD1	TRBJ1-1	TRBV11-2	-	TGTGCCAGCAGCTTAGTGCCCCGGGACAGATCTGAAGCTTTCTTT	CASSLVPRDRSEAFF
-	TRBJ2-7	TRBV7-9	-	TGTGCCAGCAGCTTAGAAGGGGTCTTCTACGAGCAGTACTTC	CASSLEGVFYEQYF
-	TRBJ1-2	TRBV11-2	once	TGTGCCAGCAGCTTAGGGGGGTTCGGCTATGGCTACACCTTC	CASSLGGFGYGYTF
-	TRBJ1-3	TRBV7-2	-	TGTGCCAGCAGCTTAGCCCGTCGCTGCTCTGGAAACACCATATATTTT	CASSLARRCSGNTIYF
-	TRBJ1-2	TRBV5-1	-	TGCGCCAGCAGTCCTGGACAGCCGTATGGCTACACCTTC	CASSPGQPYGYTF
TRBD1	TRBJ1-4	TRBV11-2	once	TGTGCCAGCAGCGGGAGGGACAGCGTATCCGAAAAACTGTTTTTT	CASSGRDSVSEKLFF
TRBD1	TRBJ2-5	TRBV3-1/TRBV3-2	-	TGTGCCAGCAGCGGGACAGGGGCGGGGGAGACCCAGTACTTC	CASSGTGAGETQYF
-	TRBJ2-1	TRBV2	-	TGTGCCAGCTCGAGGGCCTTCTCCTACAATGAGCAGTTCTTC	CASSRAFSYNEQFF
TRBD2	TRBJ2-4	TRBV5-4	-	TGTGCCAGCAGCTCTAACGGTGGGGGGGGTACCAAAAACATTCAGTACTTC	CASSSNGGGGTKNIQYF
-	TRBJ2-7	TRBV4-1	-	TGCGCCAGCAGCAAACCCGGAGGAGCTTCCTACGAGCAGTACTTC	CASSKPGGASYEQYF
-	TRBJ2-5	TRBV7-6	few	TGTGCCAGCAGCCCTCGGGGTAGCGGACTCCAAGAGACCCAGTACTTC	CASSPRGSGLQETQYF
-	TRBJ2-1	TRBV19	-	TGTGCCAGTAGCGACCTGGTGACGACTAGAAAGTTCTTC	CASSDLVTTRKFF
-	TRBJ2-5	TRBV29-1	once	TGCAGCGTTGAGGGGAGTGGCTATGAGACCCAGTACTTC	CSVEGSGYETQYF
-	TRBJ1-1	TRBV7-6	-	TGTGCCAGCAGCTTAGCCTTTCGTCCGACAGCGAGGTTAGCTTTCTTT	CASSLAFRPTARLAFF
TRBD1	TRBJ2-7	TRBV2	-	TGTGCCAGCAGCGACGGACAGGAACCCCCACACGAGCAGTACTTC	CASSDGQEPPHEQYF
-	TRBJ1-1	TRBV5-4	-	TGTGCCAGCAGCTTAGACGGGACTGAAGCTTTCTTT	CASSLDGTEAFF
TRBD1	TRBJ2-7	TRBV11-3	-	TGTGCCAGCAGCTTAGAACTCGGGACAGGGGTGTACGAGCAGTACTTC	CASSLELGTGVYEQYF
-	TRBJ2-7	TRBV11-3	-	TGTGCCTCTGAGGGGGGGAAGTACGAGCAGTACTTC	CASEGGKYEQYF
-	TRBJ2-1	TRBV11-3	-	TGTGCCAGCAGCTTAAGGGGTACCTACAATGAGCAGTTCTTC	CASSLRGTYNEQFF
-	TRBJ2-6	TRBV7-2	-	TGTGCCAGCAGCTTGGTAGGTGGGGCCAACGTCCTGACTTTC	CASSLVGGANVLTF
TRBD1	TRBJ1-6	TRBV19	-	TGTGCCAGCCACCCAGGGGGCATGGCACCCCTCCACTTT	CASHPGGMAPLHF
TRBD1	TRBJ1-6	TRBV30	once	TGTGCCTGGCTCTCCAGGGGGGATTCACCCCTCCACTTT	CAWLSRGDSPLHF
-	TRBJ1-6	TRBV10-3	-	TGTGCCATCAGGCCCGCCGTAGGGAGCTCACCCCTCCACTTT	CAIRPAVGSSPLHF
-	TRBJ2-2	TRBV25-1	once	TGTGCCAGCGACAGTCCGAACACCGGGGAGCTGTTTTTT	CASDSPNTGELFF
-	TRBJ2-1	TRBV4-1	-	TGCGCCAGCAGCCAAGCACTTGCCGGGACATCTTACAATGAGCAGTTCTTC	CASSQALAGTSYNEQFF
-	TRBJ2-7	TRBV27	-	TGTGCCAGCAGTTTTAGGGGAAACTACGAGCAGTACTTC	CASSFRGNYEQYF